This T cell receptor beta chain is from a study of CD8 T cells in ankylosing spondylitis. Whole-study results and caveats: It appeared that ankylosing spondylitis blood was characterized by a TCR beta motif of under ten highly homologous variants.

This clonotype occurred many times. Its specificity is unknown. V shed 4 bases, J shed 7 bases, and the junction held 8 bases outside the gene matches. CDR3 length: 13 amino acids. Germline CDR1 and CDR2: SGDLS and YYNGEE. TCRdb independently ran MiXCR on the 5' RACE reads; one entry per CDR3 protein. The sample gives 29,000 or so distinct CDR3 sequences, about 5.1% of which show up once; around 1.9% is in the top ten. The rearrangement joins TRBV9 to TRBJ2-7; 7 bases agree with TRBD2. Sequenced sample: blood, either unsorted or a sorted T cell fraction (not recorded which). This TCR came from a female donor with ankylosing spondylitis or in good health (not recorded which). CDR3 residues: CASSPRGGGEQYF. The CDR3 nucleotides read TGTGCCAGCAGCCCCCGTGGGGGGGGTGAGCAGTACTTC.